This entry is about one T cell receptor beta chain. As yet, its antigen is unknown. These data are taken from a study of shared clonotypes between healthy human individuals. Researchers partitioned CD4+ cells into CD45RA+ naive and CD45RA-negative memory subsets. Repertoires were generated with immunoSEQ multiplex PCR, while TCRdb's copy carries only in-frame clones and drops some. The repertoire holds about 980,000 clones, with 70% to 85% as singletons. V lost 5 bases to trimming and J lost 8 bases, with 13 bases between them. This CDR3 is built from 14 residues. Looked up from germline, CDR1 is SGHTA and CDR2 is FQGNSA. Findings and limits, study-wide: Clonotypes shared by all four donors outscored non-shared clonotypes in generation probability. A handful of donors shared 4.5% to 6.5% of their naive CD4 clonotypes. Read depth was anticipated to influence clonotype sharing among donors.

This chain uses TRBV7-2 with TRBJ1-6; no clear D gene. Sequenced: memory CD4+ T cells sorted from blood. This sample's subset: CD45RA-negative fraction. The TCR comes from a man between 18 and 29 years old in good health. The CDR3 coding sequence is TGTGCCAGCAGCCCATATCGACGGGATTCACCCCTCCACTTT. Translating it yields CASSPYRRDSPLHF.